The 32 T cell receptor beta chains below come from one sample, sequenced in a study of T cell responses to AZD1222 COVID-19 vaccine. The data were produced by immunoSEQ multiplex PCR, yet TCRdb's version contains in-frame clones alone and is incomplete. The sample lists approximately 130,000 clones, 93% occurring once. This specimen was peripheral blood, taken on day 0 of AZD1222 vaccination. These receptors all come from an adult in good health.

The J gene is TRBJ1-4, the V gene TRBV6-1; 8 nucleotides align to TRBD1. The CDR3 loop spans 14 amino acids. Trimming cost V 1 base and J 6 bases; bases outside gene matches: 1. Germline V gives CDR1 MNHNS, CDR2 SASEGT. DNA of the CDR3: TGTGCCAGCAGTGAAGGACAGGGGTATGAAAAACTGTTTTTT. It codes for CASSEGQGYEKLFF.

This clone came up once. The V call is TRBV13, the J call TRBJ1-1; 11 nucleotides line up with TRBD1. Germline values: CDR1 PRHDT, CDR2 FYEKMQ (reference sequence). There are 18 residues in the CDR3. Trimming removed 5 bases from V and 1 base from J; junction bases left unmatched: 12. CDR3 DNA sequence: TGTGCCAGCAGCGCTTATAGGGACAGGGGGTCGGGGAACACTGAAGCTTTCTTT. This gives the protein CASSAYRDRGSGNTEAFF.

The chain recombines TRBV3-1 (or the pseudogene TRBV3-2) with TRBJ1-2, with unresolved D. Germline loops: CDR1 LGHDT, CDR2 YNNKEL (reference sequence). Trimming removed 8 bases from V and 1 base from J, with 11 bases in between. This CDR3 contains 13 residues. CDR3 region: CASGKTVNYGYTF. The CDR3 DNA is TGTGCCAGCGGCAAAACAGTTAACTATGGCTACACCTTC.

V gene TRBV6-1 combines with J gene TRBJ1-1; D gene ambiguous. Trimming left V 2 bases short and J 9 bases short, with 10 bases between. This CDR3 comprises 12 residues. Germline assignment: CDR1 MNHNS and CDR2 SASEGT. CDR3 in DNA: TGTGCCAGCAGTGAACCCCTGGACCAAGCTTTCTTT. Translating gives CASSEPLDQAFF.

In this sample, this clone turned up once. The V and J genes are TRBV10-3 and TRBJ2-3; D might be TRBD1 or TRBD2, each matching 6 bases. Germline V gene sequence: CDR1 ENHRY, CDR2 SYGVKD. There are 14 residues in the CDR3. Between the trimmed V and J ends, which lost 4 bases and 6 bases, there was a span of 14 bases. This CDR3 is CAISGDNLADTQYF. In DNA form, the CDR3 reads TGTGCCATCAGTGGGGACAATCTAGCGGATACGCAGTATTTT.

This CDR3 is CASSDTRWETQYF. CDR3 bases: TGTGCCAGCAGCGATACTCGGTGGGAGACCCAGTACTTC. The chain employs TRBV7-2 and TRBJ2-5, with D uncertain. CDR1 and CDR2 (germline): SGHTA, FQGNSA. V lost 5 bases and J 5 bases, leaving 12 bases between the germline ends. The CDR3 runs 13 residues.

In DNA, the CDR3 is TGTGCCAGCTCATCGGAGGGACAGAGCTATGGCTACACCTTC. It translates to CASSSEGQSYGYTF. The chain links TRBV18 to TRBJ1-2, with TRBD1 matching 7 bases. This CDR3 has 14 amino acids. Germline V gene sequence: CDR1 KGHSH, CDR2 LQKENI. Germline trimming cut 5 bases from V and 4 bases from J; bases unmatched to any gene: 7.

This clone was seen a handful of times. The chain employs TRBV5-6 and TRBJ2-3; D is unresolved. The germline CDR1 and CDR2 sequences are SGHDT and YYEEEE. This CDR3 has 16 amino acids. Trimming left V 0 bases short and J 1 base short, with 12 bases between. In nucleotides, the CDR3 is TGTGCCAGCAGCTTGGGTGGGGATGCGGGCACAGATACGCAGTATTTT. Translated: CASSLGGDAGTDTQYF.

This chain joins TRBV2 and TRBJ2-3; D is ambiguous. V was trimmed by 0 bases and J by 8 bases, leaving 18 bases between them. The CDR3 has 16 amino acids. CDR1 and CDR2 (germline): SNHLY, FYNNEI. CDR3 region: CASSEALAGSAGTQYF. The DNA for the CDR3 is TGTGCCAGCAGTGAAGCGTTAGCAGGTTCTGCTGGTACGCAGTATTTT.

Concerning this clone: Other DNA sequences in this specimen translate into the identical CDR3. The J gene is TRBJ1-1, the V gene TRBV6-1, with a tentative D call TRBD1 (6 bases). V shed 2 bases and J shed 1 base, with 11 bases lying between them. This CDR3 contains 15 residues. The germline CDR1 and CDR2 sequences are MNHNS and SASEGT. The CDR3 reads CASSESPTGNTEAFF. The CDR3 DNA is TGTGCCAGCAGTGAATCTCCGACAGGGAACACTGAAGCTTTCTTT.

The gene calls are TRBV7-2 and TRBJ1-5; D ambiguous. V was cut by 4 bases and J by 3 bases, with 10 bases left in between. Per the germline V gene, CDR1 is SGHTA and CDR2 is FQGNSA. The CDR3 contains 14 residues. The CDR3 here is CASSSPGDNQPQHF. The CDR3 nucleotides read TGTGCCAGCAGCTCCCCCGGAGACAATCAGCCCCAGCATTTT.

V is TRBV6-5 and J is TRBJ1-1; 8 nucleotides match TRBD1. The length of the CDR3 is 14 residues. V dropped 7 bases and J dropped 4; count of bases not matched to a gene: 8. CDR1 and CDR2 from the germline V gene are MNHEY and SVGAGI. The DNA for the CDR3 is TGTGCCAGCAATTCCGGACAGGGTTTCACTGAAGCTTTCTTT. This gives the protein CASNSGQGFTEAFF.

V usage is TRBV9 and J usage is TRBJ1-2; D uncertain. The V gene's germline CDR1 is SGDLS and CDR2 YYNGEE. The germline V and J ends were trimmed by 0 bases and 7 bases, with 10 bases remaining between them. The CDR3 has 13 residues. CDR3 amino acids: CASSVEVYGGYTF. Written as DNA, the CDR3 is TGTGCCAGCAGCGTAGAGGTGTATGGTGGCTACACCTTC.

This clone turned up a few times. The chain is built from TRBV6-6 and TRBJ1-2; D is possibly TRBD1 (5 bases). This CDR3 spans 16 amino acids. Trimming stripped 2 bases from V and 3 bases from J, with 16 bases between. Germline-derived CDR1 and CDR2 are MNHNY and SVGAGI (reference sequence). The CDR3 DNA is TGTGCCAGCAGTTACAGGGAACCAGGGTATGACTATGGCTACACCTTC. This sequence encodes CASSYREPGYDYGYTF.

The gene calls are TRBV7-9 and TRBJ2-5, with TRBD1 identical over 10 bases. The CDR3 covers 15 residues. In germline, CDR1 is SEHNR, CDR2 FQNEAQ (reference sequence). The V gene end was trimmed by 5 bases and the J gene end by 5 bases; junction bases not matched to a gene: 8. The CDR3 is CASSPDRGHGETQYF. CDR3 in DNA: TGTGCCAGCAGCCCAGACAGGGGGCACGGGGAGACCCAGTACTTC.

The chain is built from TRBV5-4 and TRBJ2-7, with 7 bases fitting TRBD1. The CDR3 totals 15 residues. Germline-derived CDR1 and CDR2 are SGHNT and YYREEE (reference sequence). Germline trimming cut 0 bases from V and 4 bases from J; bases unmatched to any gene: 7. The CDR3 protein is CASSLEQGSGYEQYF. The CDR3 DNA sequence: TGTGCCAGCAGCTTGGAACAGGGGTCGGGGTACGAGCAGTACTTC.

The V gene is TRBV6-1, the J gene TRBJ1-2; unclear D gene. Between the trimmed V and J ends, which lost 0 bases and 4 bases, there was a span of 12 bases. Per germline, CDR1 MNHNS and CDR2 SASEGT. CDR3 length: 15 residues. In nucleotides, the CDR3 is TGTGCCAGCAGTGAAGCGGGAGCGGGATTCTATGGCTACACCTTC. This gives the protein CASSEAGAGFYGYTF.

The V gene is TRBV15, the J gene TRBJ1-3; D ambiguous. The V end lost 0 bases, the J end lost 0 bases, and 15 bases lay between the germline ends. The CDR3 sequence is 18 residues long. Germline V lookup: CDR1 LNHNV, CDR2 YYDKDF (reference sequence). The CDR3 DNA reads as TGTGCCACCAGCAGAGATAGTTTAGGTCGGATCTCTGGAAACACCATATATTTT. Its protein product is CATSRDSLGRISGNTIYF.

The chain is built from TRBV5-5 and TRBJ1-5; tentative D call: TRBD1 (5 bases). The germline V and J ends were trimmed by 0 bases and 4 bases, with 14 bases remaining between them. The CDR3 extends over 16 amino acids. The germline V gene encodes CDR1 SGHKS and CDR2 YYEKEE (reference sequence). The CDR3 reads CASSLGHSGLNQPQHF. The CDR3 DNA reads TGTGCCAGCAGCTTGGGCCATTCGGGGCTGAATCAGCCCCAGCATTTT.

V usage is TRBV18 and J usage is TRBJ2-2; 7 bases fit TRBD2. V gave up 4 bases and J gave up 10 bases; unmatched junction bases: 6. This CDR3 contains 13 residues. Germline V gives CDR1 KGHSH, CDR2 LQKENI. The CDR3 sequence is CASSLFSGPELFF. The CDR3 DNA reads TGTGCCAGCTCACTATTTAGCGGGCCGGAGCTGTTTTTT.

This clone has a single count. This rearrangement joins TRBV6-7 to TRBJ1-6, with 7 nucleotides matching TRBD1. TRBV6-7 falls under the ORF class, with uncertain function. The CDR3 totals 18 residues. V shed 0 bases and J 6 bases; nucleotides not matched to a gene: 11. The CDR3 bases are TGTGCCAGCAGTTACTCGAAGGGGGCGCCAACGAGTAATTCACCCCTCCACTTT. Translated, it gives CASSYSKGAPTSNSPLHF.

The rearrangement links TRBV4-1 to TRBJ1-2; D unresolved. The CDR3 is 15 amino acids. Germline values: CDR1 MGHRA, CDR2 YSYEKL. Trimming left V 1 base short and J 6 bases short, with 15 bases between. CDR3 sequence (DNA): TGCGCCAGCAGCCAAGGGCCGACGGCCTCGGATGGCTACACCTTC. Translating gives CASSQGPTASDGYTF.

The gene calls are TRBV7-8 and TRBJ1-5; D gene ambiguous. Deletions cut 1 base from V and 4 bases from J, with 20 bases between. The CDR3 is made up of 18 amino acids. The germline CDR1 and CDR2 sequences are SGHVS and FQNEAQ. The CDR3 region is CASSLGSRWGSGNQPQHF. Here the CDR3 DNA reads TGTGCCAGCAGCTTAGGGTCGAGGTGGGGTTCGGGGAATCAGCCCCAGCATTTT.

Of note for this clone: This specimen includes other DNA sequences encoding the same CDR3. The chain is built from TRBV19 and TRBJ1-1; TRBD1 matches at 8 bases. Germline-derived CDR1 and CDR2 are LNHDA and SQIVND (reference sequence). Trimming took 5 bases from V and 4 from J; bases not matched to a gene: 6. This CDR3 comprises 14 residues. CDR3 sequence: CASSFDRGRTEAFF. As DNA, the CDR3 is TGTGCCAGTAGTTTCGACAGGGGACGCACTGAAGCTTTCTTT.

This rearrangement joins TRBV3-1 (or the pseudogene TRBV3-2) to TRBJ1-6; no definite D call. CDR1 LGHDT and CDR2 YNNKEL come from the germline V gene (reference sequence). V lost 0 bases and J 8 bases, leaving 14 bases between the germline ends. CDR3 length: 16 residues. CDR3 nucleotides: TGTGCCAGCAGCCAAGATCCCATGACGCGGTATTCACCCCTCCACTTT. Translation gives CASSQDPMTRYSPLHF.

This chain uses TRBV29-1 with TRBJ1-1; D call uncertain. The V end was cut by 2 bases, the J end by 7 bases, with 14 bases between. This CDR3 contains 13 residues. CDR1 is SQVTM, CDR2 ANQGSEA, per germline. CDR3 in DNA: TGCAGCGTTGAATCGGAAATGTGGAATGAAGCTTTCTTT. Its translation is CSVESEMWNEAFF.

J is TRBJ1-1 and V is TRBV6-5; tentative D call: TRBD1 (6 bases). V was clipped by 7 bases and J by 4 bases, with 16 bases between them. CDR1 is MNHEY, CDR2 SVGAGI, per germline. The CDR3 is made up of 14 amino acids. The CDR3 nucleotides read TGTGCCAGCACCCGCCAACAGGGCGGCACTGAAGCTTTCTTT. It translates to CASTRQQGGTEAFF.

The chain combines TRBV6-5 with TRBJ1-1, with 7 bases that match TRBD1. Germline V gene lookup returns CDR1 MNHEY and CDR2 SVGAGI. CDR3 length: 15 residues. V was pared by 0 bases and J by 1 base, with 2 bases of the junction left unmatched. The CDR3 bases are TGTGCCAGCAGTTACTCCCCAGGGGGGAACACTGAAGCTTTCTTT. This encodes CASSYSPGGNTEAFF.

The rearrangement uses TRBV29-1 and TRBJ2-1; 9 nucleotides align to TRBD1. The V gene end was trimmed by 4 bases and the J gene end by 6 bases; junction bases not matched to a gene: 4. Germline assignment: CDR1 SQVTM and CDR2 ANQGSEA. The CDR3 is 13 amino acids. The CDR3 loop reads CSVGDREANEQFF. CDR3 DNA: TGCAGCGTTGGGGACAGGGAGGCCAATGAGCAGTTCTTC.

The genes are TRBV19 and TRBJ1-6; D not certain. This CDR3 has 19 residues. Germline V lookup: CDR1 LNHDA, CDR2 SQIVND (reference sequence). Trimming took 6 bases from V and 0 from J, leaving 21 bases between them. CDR3 sequence (DNA): TGTGCCAGTAGGTCGAGTAGGCAGGCCCGGAGCTCCTATAATTCACCCCTCCACTTT. As protein: CASRSSRQARSSYNSPLHF. Looking up the rest from reference TRBV19 and TRBJ1-6 gives the full variable domain: DGGITQSPKYLFRKEGQNVTLSCEQNLNHDAMYWYRQDPGQGLRLIYYSQIVNDFQKGDIAEGYSVSREKKESFPLTVTSAQKNPTAFYLCASRSSRQARSSYNSPLHFGNGTRLTVT.

J is TRBJ2-5 and V is TRBV15; 12 bases match TRBD2. Germline trimming cut 4 bases from V and 1 base from J; bases unmatched to any gene: 4. Germline CDR1 and CDR2: LNHNV and YYDKDF (reference sequence). The CDR3 covers 16 residues. This chain's CDR3 is CATSKGLAGIQETQYF. The CDR3 bases are TGTGCCACCAGCAAAGGACTAGCGGGGATCCAAGAGACCCAGTACTTC. The full variable domain, in which reference TRBV15 and TRBJ2-5 provide the parts outside the CDR3, is DAMVIQNPRYQVTQFGKPVTLSCSQTLNHNVMYWYQQKSSQAPKLLFHYYDKDFNNEADTPDNFQSRRPNTSFCFLDIRSPGLGDTAMYLCATSKGLAGIQETQYFGPGTRLLVL.

This clone was seen just once. The CDR3 DNA reads as TGTGCCAGCTCACCACCGCAGGGCGAAGAGCAGTACTTC. Translated: CASSPPQGEEQYF. V usage is TRBV18 and J usage is TRBJ2-7; D possibly corresponds to TRBD1 (5 bases). The CDR3 runs 13 residues. The V gene's germline CDR1 is KGHSH and CDR2 LQKENI. V lost 0 bases and J lost 7, with 10 bases in between.